Presented here are 12 T cell receptor beta chains from one specimen sequenced in a study of radiotherapy plus CTLA-4 blockade in lung cancer. The method was immunoSEQ multiplex PCR; TCRdb's version includes in-frame clones alone and lacks a portion of them. Among 78,000 or so clones listed, about 87% were seen once. This sample comprised peripheral blood, obtained from a patient treated with radiotherapy plus ipilimumab. The receptors here all came from a human donor with non-small cell lung cancer who had stable disease on radiotherapy plus ipilimumab.

This clone has a single count. The rearrangement joins TRBV5-8 to TRBJ1-2, with D possibly being TRBD1 (5 bases). The CDR3 contains 14 residues. Germline assignment: CDR1 SGHTS and CDR2 YDEGEE. The V end lost 4 bases, the J end lost 2 bases, and 12 bases lay between the germline ends. CDR3 in amino acids: CASSAGGTNYGYTF. The CDR3 nucleotides read TGTGCCAGCAGCGCGGGGGGGACGAACTATGGCTACACCTTC. The variable domain in full, with the rest retrieved from reference TRBV5-8 and TRBJ1-2, is EAGVTQSPTHLIKTRGQQATLRCSPISGHTSVYWYQQALGLGLQFLLWYDEGEERNRGNFPPRFSGRQFPNYSSELNVNALELEDSALYLCASSAGGTNYGYTFGSGTRLTVV.

The rearrangement links TRBV11-3 to TRBJ2-2; 9 bases fit TRBD2. The CDR3 totals 15 residues. Germline lookup yields CDR1 SGHNT and CDR2 YENEEA. Unmatched junction bases numbered 5, after V lost 3 bases and J lost 6 bases. Here the CDR3 DNA reads TGTGCCAGCAGCTTTATAGCGGGAGTATCCGGGGAGCTGTTTTTT. Translating it yields CASSFIAGVSGELFF.

The table lists this clone with a count of one. The chain joins TRBV7-2 to TRBJ1-2; 9 bases line up with TRBD1. Germline loops: CDR1 SGHTA, CDR2 FQGNSA. V shed 2 bases and J 4 bases; nucleotides not matched to a gene: 17. The CDR3 contains 19 residues. CDR3 nucleotides: TGTGCCAGCAGCTTATCTTTCCGGGACAGGGCGGGAGGGGTCTATGGCTACACCTTC. This gives the protein CASSLSFRDRAGGVYGYTF.

This sequence joins TRBV6-1 and TRBJ1-1; D is undetermined. The CDR3 runs 13 residues. V lost 7 bases, J lost 5 bases, and 14 bases lay in between. CDR1 and CDR2 from the germline V gene are MNHNS and SASEGT. The CDR3 coding sequence is TGTGCCAGCATGGAGGGTAAAGAAACTGAAGCTTTCTTT. This codes for CASMEGKETEAFF.

This clone occurred once. The J gene is TRBJ2-3, the V gene TRBV7-7; D is undetermined. Germline lookup yields CDR1 SSHAT and CDR2 FNYEAQ (reference sequence). This CDR3 spans 18 amino acids. Trimming left V 1 base short and J 0 bases short, with 17 bases between. The DNA of the CDR3 is TGTGCCAGCAGCTTAGGACACCCGTCGGGTTCTAGCACAGATACGCAGTATTTT. This gives the protein CASSLGHPSGSSTDTQYF.

V usage is TRBV6-5 and J usage is TRBJ2-2, with 8 bases matching TRBD2. Germline lookup yields CDR1 MNHEY and CDR2 SVGAGI. The junction had 8 bases not matched to a gene; V was cut back by 2 bases and J by 6 bases. There are 16 residues in the CDR3. This CDR3 is CASSYSGAGVAGELFF. For the CDR3, the DNA is TGTGCCAGCAGTTACAGTGGAGCGGGGGTGGCCGGGGAGCTGTTTTTT.

The chain employs TRBV5-6 and TRBJ1-3; D is possibly TRBD1 (5 bases). Germline V CDR1 and CDR2: SGHDT, YYEEEE. There are 14 residues in the CDR3. Trimming pared 5 bases from V and 2 bases from J, leaving 11 bases between. DNA of the CDR3: TGTGCCAGCAGAGGATGGGGCACTGGAAACACCATATATTTT. Residues: CASRGWGTGNTIYF.

The chain couples TRBV2 to TRBJ1-3; TRBD1 agrees at 7 bases. The CDR3 totals 17 residues. Looked up from germline, CDR1 is SNHLY and CDR2 is FYNNEI. The V segment lost 4 bases and the J segment 1 base; nucleotides outside the gene matches: 10. CDR3 nucleotide sequence: TGTGCCAGCAGTGGGGCAGGGGGGGGTTCTTCTGGAAACACCATATATTTT. Its protein product is CASSGAGGGSSGNTIYF.

V gene TRBV6-5 combines with J gene TRBJ2-7; TRBD1 might be the D (7 bases). Trimming removed 4 bases from V and 6 bases from J, with 22 bases in between. CDR1 MNHEY and CDR2 SVGAGI come from the germline V gene. The CDR3 covers 16 residues. CDR3 in amino acids: CASSSPGGQVGGEQYF. The CDR3 bases are TGTGCCAGCAGTTCCCCTGGAGGACAGGTGGGGGGCGAGCAGTACTTC.

The genes are TRBV30 and TRBJ1-6; a weak D match, TRBD1 (5 bases). The CDR3 has 13 amino acids. Germline V gene sequence: CDR1 GTSNPN, CDR2 SVGIG (reference sequence). V lost 4 bases and J lost 7, with 11 bases in between. The CDR3 sequence: CAWTGTVNSPLHF. The CDR3 bases are TGTGCCTGGACCGGGACGGTCAATTCACCCCTCCACTTT.

V and J are TRBV28 and TRBJ2-2, with TRBD2 as a possible D gene (5 bases). V was trimmed by 4 bases and J by 7 bases, leaving 13 bases between them. The CDR3 loop spans 14 amino acids. The V gene's germline CDR1 is MDHEN and CDR2 SYDVKM. Here the CDR3 reads CASSSGNRNGELFF. In nucleotides, the CDR3 is TGTGCCAGCAGTTCCGGGAACCGCAACGGGGAGCTGTTTTTT.

The gene calls are TRBV9 and TRBJ2-3; TRBD2 is a possible D gene (6 bases). The V gene's germline CDR1 is SGDLS and CDR2 YYNGEE. Trimming cost V 2 bases and J 1 base, with 11 bases left between them. The CDR3 has 15 residues. The chain's CDR3 is CASSVGGGGTDTQYF. CDR3 coding DNA: TGTGCCAGCAGCGTGGGGGGTGGCGGCACAGATACGCAGTATTTT.